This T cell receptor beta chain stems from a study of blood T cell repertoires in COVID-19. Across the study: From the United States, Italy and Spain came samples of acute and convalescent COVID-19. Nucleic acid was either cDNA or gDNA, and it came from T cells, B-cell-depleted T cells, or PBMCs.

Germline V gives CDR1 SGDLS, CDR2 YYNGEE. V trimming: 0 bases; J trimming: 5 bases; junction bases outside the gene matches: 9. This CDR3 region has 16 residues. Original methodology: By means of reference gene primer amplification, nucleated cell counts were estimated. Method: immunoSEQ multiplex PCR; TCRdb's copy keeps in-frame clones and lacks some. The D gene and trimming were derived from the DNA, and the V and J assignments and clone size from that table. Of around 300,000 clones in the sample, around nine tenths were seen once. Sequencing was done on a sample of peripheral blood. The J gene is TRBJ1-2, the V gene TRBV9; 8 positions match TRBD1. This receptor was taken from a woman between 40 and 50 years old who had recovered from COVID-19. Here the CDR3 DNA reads TGTGCCAGCAGCGTAGGGGATCAGGGGGCTTTGTATGGCTACACCTTC. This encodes CASSVGDQGALYGYTF.